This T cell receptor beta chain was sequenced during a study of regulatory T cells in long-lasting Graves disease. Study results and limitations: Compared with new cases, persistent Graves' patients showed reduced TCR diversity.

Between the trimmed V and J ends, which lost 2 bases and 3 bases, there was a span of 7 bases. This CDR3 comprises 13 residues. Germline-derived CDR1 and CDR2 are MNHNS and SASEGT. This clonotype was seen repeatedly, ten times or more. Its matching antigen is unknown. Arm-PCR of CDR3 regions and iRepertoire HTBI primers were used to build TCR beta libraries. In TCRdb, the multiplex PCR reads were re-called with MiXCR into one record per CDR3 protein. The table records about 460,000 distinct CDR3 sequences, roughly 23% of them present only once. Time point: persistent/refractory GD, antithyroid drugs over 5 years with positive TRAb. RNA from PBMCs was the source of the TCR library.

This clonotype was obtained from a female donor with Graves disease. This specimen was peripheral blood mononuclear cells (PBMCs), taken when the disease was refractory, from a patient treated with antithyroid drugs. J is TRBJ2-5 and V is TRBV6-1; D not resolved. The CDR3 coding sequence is TGTGCCAGCAGTGAAACCTGGGAAGAGACCCAGTACTTC. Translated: CASSETWEETQYF.